This T cell receptor (beta chain) was profiled in a study of CD8 T cells in ankylosing spondylitis. Whole-study results and caveats: Researchers reportedly found disease-linked clones significantly enriched in matched ankylosing spondylitis synovial fluid. Disease-linked clones were found to be CD8+ and relatively rare in peripheral blood. What seemed typical of ankylosing spondylitis blood was a TCR beta motif built from about 8 highly homologous variants.

TCRdb used MiXCR to reprocess the 5' RACE reads, holding one entry per CDR3 protein. The sample includes more than 300,000 distinct CDR3 sequences, 11% of them seen just once. Worth noting for this clonotype: Its antigen is not known.

The ends lost 4 bases at V and 11 bases at J; junction bases unmatched: 11. The CDR3 consists of 16 residues. The germline V gene has CDR1 SGDLS and CDR2 YYNGEE. This clonotype originated in a female donor with ankylosing spondylitis or in good health (not recorded which). The sequenced material came from blood, either unsorted or a sorted T cell fraction (not recorded which). The rearrangement joins TRBV9 to TRBJ2-1; 14 nucleotides agree with TRBD2. The CDR3 coding sequence is TGTGCCAGCAGCACCGGGACTAGCGGGGGAGACGGAAAGCAGTTCTTC. Protein sequence: CASSTGTSGGDGKQFF. The whole variable domain, remainder taken from reference TRBV9 and TRBJ2-1, is DSGVTQTPKHLITATGQRVTLRCSPRSGDLSVYWYQQSLDQGLQFLIQYYNGEERAKGNILERFSAQQFPDLHSELNLSSLELGDSALYFCASSTGTSGGDGKQFFGPGTRLTVL.